The following is a T cell receptor beta chain sequence with its context. Its target is unknown. This entry belongs to a study of cytomegalovirus exposure and HLA in healthy donors. Study as a whole: HLA-typed donors contributed 65 million to 95 million unique TCRs, which were held in an early data release. Study-wide results and caveats: There were fewer than 200 TCR beta chains listed as cytomegalovirus-associated.

PCR employed 60 Vbeta and 13 Jbeta primers. The assay was immunoSEQ multiplex PCR, and TCRdb's table has in-frame clones only and misses some. The sample lists around 200,000 clones; roughly 82% were seen once. The sequence was obtained from a girl aged 2-10 years in good health and CMV-seropositive. The material sequenced was PBMCs.

Here the CDR3 reads CATSRDGGTGYEQYF. DNA for the CDR3: TGTGCCACCAGCAGAGATGGTGGGACAGGCTACGAGCAGTACTTC. V usage is TRBV15 and J usage is TRBJ2-7; 8 nucleotides agree with TRBD1. CDR3 size: 15 residues. CDR1 and CDR2 from the germline V gene are LNHNV and YYDKDF (reference sequence). Trimming took 0 bases from V and 3 from J; bases not matched to a gene: 4.